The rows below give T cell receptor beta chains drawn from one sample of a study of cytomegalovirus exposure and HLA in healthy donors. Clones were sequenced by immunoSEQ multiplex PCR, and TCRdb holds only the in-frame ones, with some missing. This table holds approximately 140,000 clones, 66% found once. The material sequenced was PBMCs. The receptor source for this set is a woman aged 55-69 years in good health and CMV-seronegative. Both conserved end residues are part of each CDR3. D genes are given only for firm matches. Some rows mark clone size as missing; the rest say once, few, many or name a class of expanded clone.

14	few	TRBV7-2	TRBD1	CASSLGQGTYEQYF
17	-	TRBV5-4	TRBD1	CASSLAGGQVVTDTQYF
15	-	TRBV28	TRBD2	CASSRAGGGSYEQYF
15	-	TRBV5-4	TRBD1	CASSNLGGWNDEQFF
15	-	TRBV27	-	CASSDRSRSNQPQHF
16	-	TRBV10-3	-	CAISESIGGSYNEQFF
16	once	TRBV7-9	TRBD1	CSSSGGKDRVGEKLFF
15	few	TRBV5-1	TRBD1	CASSLGTGEYNEQFF
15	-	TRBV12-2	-	CASPTDRHSNQPQHF
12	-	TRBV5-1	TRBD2	CASSLEVGEGVF
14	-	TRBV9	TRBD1	CASSEGQGNYGYTF
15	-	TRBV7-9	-	CASSWDQGMNTEAFF
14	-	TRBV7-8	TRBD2	CASSLPAGGGEQFF
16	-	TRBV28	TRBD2	CASSLASGGPLREQFF
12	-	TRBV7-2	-	CASSLRDTEAFF
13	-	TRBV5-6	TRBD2	CASSLTSGDTQYF
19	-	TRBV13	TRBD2	CASSLMSGTSGGAYNEQFF
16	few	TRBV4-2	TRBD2	CASSQASGTRTDTQYF
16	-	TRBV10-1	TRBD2	CASSGRASGGWNEQFF
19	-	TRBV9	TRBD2	CASSRRGGLAGERADTQYF
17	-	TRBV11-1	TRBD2	CASSPGTSGYSTDTQYF
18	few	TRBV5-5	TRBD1	CASSLFSTGAYSNQPQHF
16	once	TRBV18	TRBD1	CASSPDQGAYTDTQYF
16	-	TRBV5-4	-	CASSPGGRRGEGEQYF